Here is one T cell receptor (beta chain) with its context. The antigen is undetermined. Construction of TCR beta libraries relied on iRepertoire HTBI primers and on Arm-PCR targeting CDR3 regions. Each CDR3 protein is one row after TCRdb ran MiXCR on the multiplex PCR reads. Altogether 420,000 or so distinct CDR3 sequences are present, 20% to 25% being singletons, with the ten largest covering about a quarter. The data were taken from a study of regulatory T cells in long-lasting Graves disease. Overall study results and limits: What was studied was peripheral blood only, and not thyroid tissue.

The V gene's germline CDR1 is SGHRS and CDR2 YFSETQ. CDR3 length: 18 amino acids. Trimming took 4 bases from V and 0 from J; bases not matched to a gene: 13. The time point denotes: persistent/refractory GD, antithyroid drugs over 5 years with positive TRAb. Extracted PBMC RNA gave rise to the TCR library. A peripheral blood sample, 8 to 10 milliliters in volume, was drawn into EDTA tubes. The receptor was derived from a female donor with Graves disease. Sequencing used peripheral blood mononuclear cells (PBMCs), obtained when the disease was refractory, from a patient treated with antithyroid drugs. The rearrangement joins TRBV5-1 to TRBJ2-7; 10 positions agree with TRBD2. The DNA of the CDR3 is TGCGCCAGCAGCGACGATGTAGCGGGAGGCTCCCTCTCCTACGAGCAGTACTTC. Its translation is CASSDDVAGGSLSYEQYF.